This is a list of T cell receptor beta chains from one sample in a study of T cell responses to AZD1222 COVID-19 vaccine. Method: immunoSEQ multiplex PCR; TCRdb's copy keeps in-frame clones and lacks some. The table has 150,000 to 200,000 clones, 88% seen once. The sequencing here drew on peripheral blood, taken on day 0 of AZD1222 vaccination. These receptors were obtained from an adult in good health. Each CDR3 is given with its conserved first and last residue. The D gene is left open where the match is weak. The listing skips clone size in some rows; elsewhere it reads once, few, many or a size class.

abundance,v_gene,d_gene,j_gene,CDR3aa,CDR3nt
.,TRBV28,TRBD2,TRBJ2-2,CASSARGVTGELFF,TGTGCCAGCAGCGCTCGGGGGGTTACCGGGGAGCTGTTTTTT
.,TRBV3-1/TRBV3-2,.,TRBJ1-5,CASSQGQTNQPQHF,TGTGCCAGCAGCCAGGGACAAACTAATCAGCCCCAGCATTTT
.,TRBV5-8,.,TRBJ1-1,CASSFFLEAFF,TGTGCCAGCAGCTTTTTCCTTGAAGCTTTCTTT
.,TRBV27,.,TRBJ1-2,CASSSLGSPSLDYGYTF,TGTGCCAGCAGTTCTTTGGGGTCCCCTTCCCTAGACTATGGCTACACCTTC
.,TRBV9,TRBD2,TRBJ2-1,CASSASGGSPYNEQFF,TGTGCCAGCAGCGCAAGCGGCGGGAGCCCTTACAATGAGCAGTTCTTC
.,TRBV27,.,TRBJ1-1,CASSLTGTEAFF,TGTGCCAGCAGTTTAACCGGGACTGAAGCTTTCTTT
.,TRBV28,.,TRBJ2-7,CASRRGYEQYF,TGTGCCAGTAGGAGGGGCTACGAGCAGTACTTC
.,TRBV19,TRBD1,TRBJ1-6,CASSRTGSSYNSPLHF,TGTGCCAGTAGTCGGACAGGAAGCTCCTATAATTCACCCCTCCACTTT
once,TRBV6-5,TRBD1,TRBJ1-4,CASSYQGQGLEKLFF,TGTGCCAGCAGTTACCAGGGACAGGGGCTTGAAAAACTGTTTTTT
.,TRBV5-1,.,TRBJ2-7,CASSLARGPLNYEQYF,TGCGCCAGCAGCTTGGCCCGGGGCCCTCTCAACTACGAGCAGTACTTC